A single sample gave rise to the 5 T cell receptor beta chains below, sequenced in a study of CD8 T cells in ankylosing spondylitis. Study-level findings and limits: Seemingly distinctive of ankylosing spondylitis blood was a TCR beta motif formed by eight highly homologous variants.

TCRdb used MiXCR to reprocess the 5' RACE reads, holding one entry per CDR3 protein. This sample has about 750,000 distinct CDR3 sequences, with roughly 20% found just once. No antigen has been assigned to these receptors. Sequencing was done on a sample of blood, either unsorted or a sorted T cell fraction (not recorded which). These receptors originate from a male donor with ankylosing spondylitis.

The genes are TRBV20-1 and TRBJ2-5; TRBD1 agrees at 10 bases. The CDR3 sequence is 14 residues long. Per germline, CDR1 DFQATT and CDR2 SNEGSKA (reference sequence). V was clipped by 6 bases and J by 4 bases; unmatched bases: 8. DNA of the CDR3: TGCAGTGCAGACGGGACAGGGGTTGGAGAGACCCAGTACTTC. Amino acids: CSADGTGVGETQYF.

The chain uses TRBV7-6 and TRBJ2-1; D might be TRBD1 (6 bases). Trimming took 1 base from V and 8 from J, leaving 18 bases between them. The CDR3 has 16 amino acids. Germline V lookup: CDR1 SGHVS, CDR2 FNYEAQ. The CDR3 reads CASSLVSRGVVHEQFF. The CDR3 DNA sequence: TGTGCCAGCAGCTTAGTCAGCAGGGGAGTTGTCCATGAGCAGTTCTTC.

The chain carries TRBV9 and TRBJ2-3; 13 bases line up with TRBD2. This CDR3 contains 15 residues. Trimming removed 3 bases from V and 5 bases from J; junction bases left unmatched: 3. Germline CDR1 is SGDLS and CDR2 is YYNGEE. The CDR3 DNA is TGTGCCAGCAGCGCAGGGACTAGCGGGATAGATACGCAGTATTTT. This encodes CASSAGTSGIDTQYF.

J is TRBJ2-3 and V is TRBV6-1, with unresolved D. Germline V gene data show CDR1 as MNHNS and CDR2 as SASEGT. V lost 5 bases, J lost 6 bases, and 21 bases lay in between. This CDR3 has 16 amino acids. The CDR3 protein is CASSPPSLIALDTQYF. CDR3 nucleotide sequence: TGTGCCAGCAGTCCCCCATCCCTGATCGCCCTGGATACGCAGTATTTT.

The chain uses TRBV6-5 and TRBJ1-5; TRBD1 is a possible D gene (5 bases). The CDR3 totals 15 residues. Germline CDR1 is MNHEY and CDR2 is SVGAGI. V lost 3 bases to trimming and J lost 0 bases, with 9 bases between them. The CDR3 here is CASSYSGGSNQPQHF. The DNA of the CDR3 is TGTGCCAGCAGTTATTCGGGGGGTAGCAATCAGCCCCAGCATTTT.